The 20 T cell receptor beta chains below were found in one sample sequenced in a study of graft-versus-host responses after intestinal transplantation. The data were produced by immunoSEQ multiplex PCR, yet TCRdb's version contains in-frame clones alone and is incomplete. The table has about 8,200 clones, 93% seen once. The sample here was PBMCs, taken 11 days after intestinal transplantation. The receptors were sampled from a human patient who received an intestinal transplant, so some T cells may come from the graft donor.

This clone appeared once. The chain uses TRBV9 and TRBJ2-1; the D gene is possibly TRBD2 (5 bases). CDR1 and CDR2 (germline): SGDLS, YYNGEE. The CDR3 extends over 15 amino acids. Between the trimmed V and J ends, which lost 0 bases and 5 bases, there was a span of 12 bases. In DNA form, the CDR3 reads TGTGCCAGCAGCGTAGATGGACTTAGAAACAATGAGCAGTTCTTC. Protein product: CASSVDGLRNNEQFF. The full variable domain, completed using reference TRBV9 and TRBJ2-1, is DSGVTQTPKHLITATGQRVTLRCSPRSGDLSVYWYQQSLDQGLQFLIQYYNGEERAKGNILERFSAQQFPDLHSELNLSSLELGDSALYFCASSVDGLRNNEQFFGPGTRLTVL.

The chain joins TRBV19 to TRBJ2-2, with D perhaps TRBD2 (6 bases). Germline CDR1 is LNHDA and CDR2 is SQIVND (reference sequence). V lost 7 bases and J 5 bases, leaving 11 bases between the germline ends. The CDR3 is made up of 13 amino acids. CDR3 loop: CASTRDFTGELFF. The CDR3 bases are TGTGCCAGTACCCGGGACTTTACCGGGGAGCTGTTTTTT.

The chain uses TRBV2 and TRBJ2-3, with D hard to call. The germline CDR1 and CDR2 sequences are SNHLY and FYNNEI. The CDR3 covers 11 residues. V lost 5 bases and J lost 7, with 7 bases in between. The CDR3 DNA reads as TGTGCCAGCAGTCCCATTTATACGCAGTATTTT. Amino acids: CASSPIYTQYF.

DNA for the CDR3: TGTGCCAGCAGAAACAGGGGGCGTCCATCAGAAGCTTTCTTT. Translated, it gives CASRNRGRPSEAFF. J is TRBJ1-1 and V is TRBV6-1; 9 nucleotides align to TRBD1. CDR1 is MNHNS and CDR2 is SASEGT in the germline V gene. CDR3 length: 14 residues. The V segment lost 6 bases and the J segment 8 bases; nucleotides outside the gene matches: 10.

V usage is TRBV5-1 and J usage is TRBJ2-1; 8 bases align to TRBD1. Germline loops: CDR1 SGHRS, CDR2 YFSETQ. J lost 2 bases, V lost 0 bases, and 4 bases had no gene match. The CDR3 runs to 16 residues. Written as DNA, the CDR3 is TGCGCCAGCAGCTTGGCAGGACAGGGCCCCTACAATGAGCAGTTCTTC. Its protein product is CASSLAGQGPYNEQFF.

This clone was observed once. This chain uses TRBV5-4 with TRBJ1-1; D remains unclear. The CDR3 extends over 13 amino acids. Deletions cut 5 bases from V and 0 bases from J, with 8 bases between. Germline CDR1 is SGHNT and CDR2 is YYREEE (reference sequence). CDR3 loop: CASRAGMNTEAFF. The CDR3 nucleotides read TGTGCCAGCAGGGCAGGTATGAACACTGAAGCTTTCTTT.

The chain couples TRBV30 to TRBJ2-3; D is unclear. The CDR3 runs to 12 residues. Trimming took 2 bases from V and 1 from J, leaving 4 bases between them. Germline assignment: CDR1 GTSNPN and CDR2 SVGIG (reference sequence). CDR3 bases: TGTGCCTGGAGTTCCGGCACAGATACGCAGTATTTT. Translation: CAWSSGTDTQYF.

The chain recombines TRBV28 with TRBJ2-5; no reliable D call. CDR3 length: 13 amino acids. V was cut by 3 bases and J by 0 bases, with 5 bases left in between. Germline V gives CDR1 MDHEN, CDR2 SYDVKM. The CDR3 DNA reads as TGTGCCAGCAGTTTCGCGTACCAAGAGACCCAGTACTTC. Its translation is CASSFAYQETQYF.

The chain couples TRBV11-2 to TRBJ1-1; 7 positions agree with TRBD1. Trimming cost V 2 bases and J 1 base; bases outside gene matches: 4. Germline CDR1 SGHAT, CDR2 FQNNGV. The CDR3 covers 15 residues. CDR3 loop: CASSLLRDRNTEAFF. CDR3 DNA: TGTGCCAGCAGCTTACTCCGGGACAGGAACACTGAAGCTTTCTTT.

CDR3 nucleotides: TGCGCCAGCAGTGCATTGGCACAGGGGGCTGGGGAGACCCAGTACTTC. This sequence encodes CASSALAQGAGETQYF. This chain joins TRBV10-2 and TRBJ2-5; 9 bases fit TRBD1. The trim removed 4 bases at V and 5 bases at J, leaving 11 bases unmatched. The CDR3 loop spans 16 amino acids. The V gene's germline CDR1 is WSHSY and CDR2 SAAADI.

The chain employs TRBV5-4 and TRBJ2-5; 8 bases are shared with TRBD1. The V and J ends lost 2 bases and 1 base, in that order; junction bases with no gene match: 1. CDR1 and CDR2 (germline): SGHNT, YYREEE (reference sequence). CDR3 length: 14 residues. This CDR3 is CASSFTGGQETQYF. The CDR3 DNA reads as TGTGCCAGCAGCTTTACAGGGGGCCAAGAGACCCAGTACTTC.

V and J are TRBV30 and TRBJ1-3, with a weak D call TRBD1 (6 bases). The length of the CDR3 is 13 residues. V lost 5 bases and J 0 bases, leaving 8 bases between the germline ends. The germline CDR1 and CDR2 sequences are GTSNPN and SVGIG (reference sequence). CDR3: CAWDRFSGNTIYF. CDR3 bases: TGTGCCTGGGACAGGTTCTCTGGAAACACCATATATTTT. Full variable domain (remainder filled in from reference TRBV30 and TRBJ1-3): SQTIHQWPATLVQPVGSPLSLECTVEGTSNPNLYWYRQAAGRGLQLLFYSVGIGQISSEVPQNLSASRPQDRQFILSSKKLLLSDSGFYLCAWDRFSGNTIYFGEGSWLTVV.

This chain uses TRBV6-6 with TRBJ2-7, with 9 bases identical to TRBD1. Germline V gene lookup returns CDR1 MNHNY and CDR2 SVGAGI (reference sequence). This CDR3 has 13 residues. V lost 6 bases to trimming and J lost 1 base; unmatched junction nucleotides: 1. CDR3 amino acids: CASRDRGSYEQYF. The CDR3 coding sequence is TGTGCCAGCAGGGACAGGGGTTCCTACGAGCAGTACTTC.

The chain recombines TRBV10-3 with TRBJ1-1, with TRBD1 identical over 10 bases. In germline, CDR1 is ENHRY, CDR2 SYGVKD. V lost 2 bases, J lost 1 base, and 1 base stayed unmatched. The CDR3 loop spans 15 amino acids. CDR3 DNA sequence: TGTGCCATCAGTGAGCGGACAGGGGGGAACACTGAAGCTTTCTTT. Protein product: CAISERTGGNTEAFF.

This chain links TRBV2 with TRBJ2-7, with 8 bases aligning to TRBD1. CDR1 SNHLY and CDR2 FYNNEI come from the germline V gene. The V gene end was trimmed by 6 bases and the J gene end by 4 bases; junction bases not matched to a gene: 5. The CDR3 loop spans 13 amino acids. The CDR3 region has the DNA TGTGCCAGCAGGGACAGGGAAGAATACGAGCAGTACTTC. As protein: CASRDREEYEQYF.

The chain employs TRBV7-2 and TRBJ1-5; D gene uncertain. There are 14 residues in the CDR3. The germline V gene has CDR1 SGHTA and CDR2 FQGNSA. V was cut by 5 bases and J by 3 bases, with 11 bases left in between. CDR3: CASSREGYNQPQHF. CDR3 coding DNA: TGTGCCAGCAGCAGGGAGGGTTACAATCAGCCCCAGCATTTT.

This rearrangement joins TRBV4-1 to TRBJ2-1, with 9 positions matching TRBD1. With V trimmed by 5 bases and J by 8 bases, 10 bases remained unmatched. The germline CDR1 and CDR2 sequences are MGHRA and YSYEKL. CDR3 length: 15 amino acids. CDR3 DNA: TGCGCCAGCAGCTATCCGGGACAGGGCAAGGATGAGCAGTTCTTC. Translating it yields CASSYPGQGKDEQFF.

The DNA of the CDR3 is TGTGCCAGCAGCCAAGATTGGGGGACTAGGATGTTCTTC. Its protein product is CASSQDWGTRMFF. The rearrangement joins TRBV14 to TRBJ2-1, with 8 bases that match TRBD2. The CDR3 consists of 13 residues. The germline V gene encodes CDR1 SGHDN and CDR2 FVKESK. V shed 0 bases, J shed 15 bases, and the junction held 7 bases outside the gene matches.

This clone was counted a single time. The J gene is TRBJ2-3, the V gene TRBV2; tentative D call: TRBD2 (6 bases). Trimming took off 3 bases at V and 5 bases at J, with 21 bases between the two ends. Germline CDR1 SNHLY, CDR2 FYNNEI. The CDR3 has 17 residues. CDR3: CASSERSGGVREDTQYF. The CDR3 region has the DNA TGTGCCAGCAGTGAGAGATCGGGCGGGGTCCGGGAAGATACGCAGTATTTT.

The chain is built from TRBV4-3 and TRBJ1-2; perhaps TRBD1 as D (5 bases). The CDR3 loop spans 14 amino acids. Germline CDR1 is LGHNA and CDR2 is YSLEER. V was trimmed by 0 bases and J by 14 bases, leaving 19 bases between them. The CDR3 here is CASSQDSGGSRLTF. DNA for the CDR3: TGCGCCAGCAGCCAAGATAGTGGGGGGTCTCGTCTTACCTTC.